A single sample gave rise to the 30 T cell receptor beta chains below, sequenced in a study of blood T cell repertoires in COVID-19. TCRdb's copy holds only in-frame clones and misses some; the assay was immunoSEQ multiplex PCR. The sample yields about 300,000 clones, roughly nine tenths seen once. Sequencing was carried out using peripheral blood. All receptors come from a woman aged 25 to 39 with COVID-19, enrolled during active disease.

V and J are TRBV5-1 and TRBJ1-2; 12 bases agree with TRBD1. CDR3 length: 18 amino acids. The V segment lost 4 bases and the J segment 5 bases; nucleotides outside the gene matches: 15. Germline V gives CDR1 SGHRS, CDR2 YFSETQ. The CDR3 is CASSGGTGGRYLPYGYTF. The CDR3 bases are TGCGCCAGCAGCGGGGGGACAGGGGGCCGCTATCTCCCTTATGGCTACACCTTC.

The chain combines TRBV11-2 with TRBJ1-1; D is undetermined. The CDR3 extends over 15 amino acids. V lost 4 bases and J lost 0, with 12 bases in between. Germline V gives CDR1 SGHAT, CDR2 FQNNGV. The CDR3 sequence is CASSSEGSLNTEAFF. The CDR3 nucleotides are TGTGCCAGCAGCTCCGAGGGCAGTCTGAACACTGAAGCTTTCTTT. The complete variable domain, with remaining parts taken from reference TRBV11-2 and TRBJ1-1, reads EAGVAQSPRYKIIEKRQSVAFWCNPISGHATLYWYQQILGQGPKLLIQFQNNGVVDDSQLPKDRFSAERLKGVDSTLKIQPAKLEDSAVYLCASSSEGSLNTEAFFGQGTRLTVV.

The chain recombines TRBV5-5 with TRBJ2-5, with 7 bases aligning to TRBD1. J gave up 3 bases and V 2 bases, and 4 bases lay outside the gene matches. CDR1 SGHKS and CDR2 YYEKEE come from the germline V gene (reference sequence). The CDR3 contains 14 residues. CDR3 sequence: CASSFWTGKETQYF. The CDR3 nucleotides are TGTGCCAGCAGCTTTTGGACAGGAAAAGAGACCCAGTACTTC.

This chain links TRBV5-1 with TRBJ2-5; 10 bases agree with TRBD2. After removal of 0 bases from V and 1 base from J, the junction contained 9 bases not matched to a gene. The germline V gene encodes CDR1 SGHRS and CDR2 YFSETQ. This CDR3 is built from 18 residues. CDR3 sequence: CASSLGTSGYATQETQYF. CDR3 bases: TGCGCCAGCAGCTTGGGGACTAGCGGTTACGCCACCCAAGAGACCCAGTACTTC.

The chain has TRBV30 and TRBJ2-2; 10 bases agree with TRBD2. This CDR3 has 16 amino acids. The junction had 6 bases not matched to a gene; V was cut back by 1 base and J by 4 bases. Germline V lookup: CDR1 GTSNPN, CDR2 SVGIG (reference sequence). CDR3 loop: CAWSAASGRSTGELFF. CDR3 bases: TGTGCCTGGAGTGCGGCTAGCGGGAGAAGCACCGGGGAGCTGTTTTTT. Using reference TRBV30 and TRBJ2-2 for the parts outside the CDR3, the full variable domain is SQTIHQWPATLVQPVGSPLSLECTVEGTSNPNLYWYRQAAGRGLQLLFYSVGIGQISSEVPQNLSASRPQDRQFILSSKKLLLSDSGFYLCAWSAASGRSTGELFFGEGSRLTVL.

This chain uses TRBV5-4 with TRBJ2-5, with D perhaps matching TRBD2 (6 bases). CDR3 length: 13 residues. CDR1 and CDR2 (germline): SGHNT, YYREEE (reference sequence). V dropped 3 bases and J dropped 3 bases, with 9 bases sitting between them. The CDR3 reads CASSSGTEETQYF. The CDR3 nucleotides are TGTGCCAGCAGCTCCGGGACTGAAGAGACCCAGTACTTC.

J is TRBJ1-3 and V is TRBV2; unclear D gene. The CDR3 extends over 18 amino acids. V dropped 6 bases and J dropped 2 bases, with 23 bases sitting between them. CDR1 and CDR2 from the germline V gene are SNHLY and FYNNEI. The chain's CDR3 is CASSGYRGGLSAGNTIYF. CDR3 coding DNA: TGTGCCAGCAGCGGTTACCGTGGAGGCCTCTCGGCTGGAAACACCATATATTTT. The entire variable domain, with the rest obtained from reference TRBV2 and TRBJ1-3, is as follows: EPEVTQTPSHQVTQMGQEVILRCVPISNHLYFYWYRQILGQKVEFLVSFYNNEISEKSEIFDDQFSVERPDGSNFTLKIRSTKLEDSAMYFCASSGYRGGLSAGNTIYFGEGSWLTVV.

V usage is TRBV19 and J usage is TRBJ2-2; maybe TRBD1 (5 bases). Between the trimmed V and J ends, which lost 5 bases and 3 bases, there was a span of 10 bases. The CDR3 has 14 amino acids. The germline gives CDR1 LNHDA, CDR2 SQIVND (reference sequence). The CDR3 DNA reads TGTGCCAGTAGTTTCACAGGAGACACCGGGGAGCTGTTTTTT. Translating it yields CASSFTGDTGELFF.

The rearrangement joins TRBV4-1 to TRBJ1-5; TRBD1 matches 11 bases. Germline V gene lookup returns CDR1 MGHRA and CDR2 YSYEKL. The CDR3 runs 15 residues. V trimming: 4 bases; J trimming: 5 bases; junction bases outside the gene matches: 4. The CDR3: CASSPGQGAYQPQHF. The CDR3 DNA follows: TGCGCCAGCAGCCCAGGACAGGGGGCCTATCAGCCCCAGCATTTT.

The CDR3 nucleotides read TGTGCCAGCAGCTCCGGGGGGGACACTGAAGCTTTCTTT. Translation: CASSSGGDTEAFF. The V gene is TRBV5-4, the J gene TRBJ1-1; D may be TRBD1 (5 bases). Germline assignment: CDR1 SGHNT and CDR2 YYREEE (reference sequence). The ends were cut back, 3 bases at V and 3 bases at J, with 9 bases in the middle. The CDR3 is made up of 13 amino acids.

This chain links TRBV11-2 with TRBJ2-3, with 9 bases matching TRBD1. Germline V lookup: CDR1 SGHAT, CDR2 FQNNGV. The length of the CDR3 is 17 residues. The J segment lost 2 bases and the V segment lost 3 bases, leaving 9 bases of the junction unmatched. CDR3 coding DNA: TGTGCCAGCAGCTTCGATTCGGGACAGGGCTTCACAGATACGCAGTATTTT. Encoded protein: CASSFDSGQGFTDTQYF.

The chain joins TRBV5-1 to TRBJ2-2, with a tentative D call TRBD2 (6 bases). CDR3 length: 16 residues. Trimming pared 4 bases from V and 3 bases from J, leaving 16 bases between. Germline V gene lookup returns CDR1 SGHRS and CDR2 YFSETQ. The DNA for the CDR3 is TGCGCCAGCAGCATTAGCGCGGAGCGGGACACCGGGGAGCTGTTTTTT. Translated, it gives CASSISAERDTGELFF.

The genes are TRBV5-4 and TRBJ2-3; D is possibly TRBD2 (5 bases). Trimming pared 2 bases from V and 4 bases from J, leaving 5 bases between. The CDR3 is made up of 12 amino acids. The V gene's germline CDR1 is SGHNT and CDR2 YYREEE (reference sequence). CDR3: CASSLAADTQYF. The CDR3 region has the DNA TGTGCCAGCAGCTTAGCGGCAGATACGCAGTATTTT.

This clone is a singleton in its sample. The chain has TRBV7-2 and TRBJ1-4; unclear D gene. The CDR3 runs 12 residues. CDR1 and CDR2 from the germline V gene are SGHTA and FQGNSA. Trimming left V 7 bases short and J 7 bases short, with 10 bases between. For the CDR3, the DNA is TGTGCCAGCACCATCCCCCCTGAAAAACTGTTTTTT. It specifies CASTIPPEKLFF.

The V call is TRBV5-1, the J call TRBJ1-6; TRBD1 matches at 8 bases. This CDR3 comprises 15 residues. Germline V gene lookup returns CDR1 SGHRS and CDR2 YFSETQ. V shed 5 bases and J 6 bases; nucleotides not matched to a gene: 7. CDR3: CASSLLDRANSPLHF. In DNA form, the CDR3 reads TGCGCCAGCAGTTTATTGGACAGGGCTAATTCACCCCTCCACTTT.

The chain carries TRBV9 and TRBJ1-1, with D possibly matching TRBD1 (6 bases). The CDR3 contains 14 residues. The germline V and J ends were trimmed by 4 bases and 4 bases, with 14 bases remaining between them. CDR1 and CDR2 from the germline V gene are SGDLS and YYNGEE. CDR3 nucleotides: TGTGCCAGCAGCCCCTTTGGGGGGGCCACTGAAGCTTTCTTT. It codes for CASSPFGGATEAFF.

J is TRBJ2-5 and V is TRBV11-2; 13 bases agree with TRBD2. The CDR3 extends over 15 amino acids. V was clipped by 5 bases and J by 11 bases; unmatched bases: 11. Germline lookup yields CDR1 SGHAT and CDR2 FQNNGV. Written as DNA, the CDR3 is TGTGCCAGCAGCAACAAACTAGCGGGAGGGATGAGTCAGTACTTC. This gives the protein CASSNKLAGGMSQYF.

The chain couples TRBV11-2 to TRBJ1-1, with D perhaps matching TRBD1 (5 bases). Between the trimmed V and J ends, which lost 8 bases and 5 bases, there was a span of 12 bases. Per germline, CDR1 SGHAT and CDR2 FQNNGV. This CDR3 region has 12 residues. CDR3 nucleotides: TGTGCCAGCGGCCGGGGGGGAACTGAAGCTTTCTTT. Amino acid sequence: CASGRGGTEAFF.

The CDR3 region has the DNA TGTGCCAGCAGGGACACAGGGGGCGGTGAGACCCAGTACTTC. Its translation: CASRDTGGGETQYF. The chain has TRBV2 and TRBJ2-5, with 9 nucleotides matching TRBD1. Germline values: CDR1 SNHLY, CDR2 FYNNEI. There are 14 residues in the CDR3. J gave up 5 bases and V 6 bases, and 7 bases lay outside the gene matches.

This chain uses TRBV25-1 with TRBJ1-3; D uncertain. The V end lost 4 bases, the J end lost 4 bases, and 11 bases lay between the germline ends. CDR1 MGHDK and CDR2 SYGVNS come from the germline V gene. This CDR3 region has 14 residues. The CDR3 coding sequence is TGTGCCAGCAGTGTAAATACAGCCGGAAACACCATATATTTT. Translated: CASSVNTAGNTIYF. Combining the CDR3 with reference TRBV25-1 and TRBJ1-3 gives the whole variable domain EADIYQTPRYLVIGTGKKITLECSQTMGHDKMYWYQQDPGMELHLIHYSYGVNSTEKGDLSSESTVSRIRTEHFPLTLESARPSHTSQYLCASSVNTAGNTIYFGEGSWLTVV.

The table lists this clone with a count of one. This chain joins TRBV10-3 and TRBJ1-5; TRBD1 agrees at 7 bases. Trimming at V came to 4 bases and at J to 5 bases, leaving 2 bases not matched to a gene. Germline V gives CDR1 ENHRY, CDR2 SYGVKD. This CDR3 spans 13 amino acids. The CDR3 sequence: CAISAGTDQPQHF. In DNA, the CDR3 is TGTGCCATCAGTGCCGGGACAGATCAGCCCCAGCATTTT.

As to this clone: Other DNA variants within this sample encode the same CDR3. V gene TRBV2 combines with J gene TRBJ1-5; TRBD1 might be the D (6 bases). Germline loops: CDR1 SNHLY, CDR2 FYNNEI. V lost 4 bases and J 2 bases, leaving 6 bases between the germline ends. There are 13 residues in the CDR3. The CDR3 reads CASSGTGNQPQHF. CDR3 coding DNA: TGTGCCAGCAGTGGGACAGGCAATCAGCCCCAGCATTTT.

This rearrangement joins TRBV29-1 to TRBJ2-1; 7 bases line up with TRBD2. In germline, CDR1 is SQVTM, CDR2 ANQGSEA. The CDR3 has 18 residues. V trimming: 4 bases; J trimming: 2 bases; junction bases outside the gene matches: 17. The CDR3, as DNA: TGCAGCGTTGTTAATCATGCGCCCCGCGGGAGAGCCTACAATGAGCAGTTCTTC. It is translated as CSVVNHAPRGRAYNEQFF.

This CDR3 is CASSLALLASTDTQYF. CDR3 DNA: TGTGCCAGCAGCTTAGCTCTTCTAGCGAGCACAGATACGCAGTATTTT. The chain uses TRBV7-9 and TRBJ2-3; TRBD2 is a possible D gene (6 bases). The CDR3 is 16 residues long. Deletions cut 0 bases from V and 0 bases from J, with 10 bases between. Per the germline V gene, CDR1 is SEHNR and CDR2 is FQNEAQ (reference sequence).

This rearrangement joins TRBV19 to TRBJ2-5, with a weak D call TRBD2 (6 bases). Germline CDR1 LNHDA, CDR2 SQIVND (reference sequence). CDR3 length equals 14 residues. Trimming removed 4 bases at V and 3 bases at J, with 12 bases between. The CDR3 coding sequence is TGTGCCAGTAGTAGACCGGGACTGGAAGAGACCCAGTACTTC. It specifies CASSRPGLEETQYF.

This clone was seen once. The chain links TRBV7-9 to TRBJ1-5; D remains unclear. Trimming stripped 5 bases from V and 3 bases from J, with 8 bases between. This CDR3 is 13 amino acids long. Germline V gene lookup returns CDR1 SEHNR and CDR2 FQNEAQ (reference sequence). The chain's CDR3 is CASSVGINQPQHF. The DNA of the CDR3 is TGTGCCAGCAGCGTAGGTATCAATCAGCCCCAGCATTTT.

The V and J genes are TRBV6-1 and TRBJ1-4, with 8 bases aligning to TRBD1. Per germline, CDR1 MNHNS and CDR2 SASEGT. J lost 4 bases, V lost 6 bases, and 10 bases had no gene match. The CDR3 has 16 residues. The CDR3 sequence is CASRETLGQGNEKLFF. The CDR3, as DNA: TGTGCCAGCAGAGAAACACTCGGACAGGGTAATGAAAAACTGTTTTTT.

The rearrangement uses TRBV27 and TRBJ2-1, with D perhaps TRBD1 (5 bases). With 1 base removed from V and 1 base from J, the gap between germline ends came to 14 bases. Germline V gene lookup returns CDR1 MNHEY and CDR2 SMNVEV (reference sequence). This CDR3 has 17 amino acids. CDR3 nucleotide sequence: TGTGCCAGCAGTTTATATGCAGGGCGTACATCCTACAATGAGCAGTTCTTC. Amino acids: CASSLYAGRTSYNEQFF.

CDR3 residues: CASSQTGNGGNQPQHF. As DNA, the CDR3 is TGTGCCAGCAGCCAAACGGGAAACGGGGGCAATCAGCCCCAGCATTTT. The gene calls are TRBV3-1 (or the pseudogene TRBV3-2) and TRBJ1-5; D is ambiguous. CDR3 length equals 16 residues. Germline V CDR1 and CDR2: LGHDT, YNNKEL (reference sequence). V lost 2 bases and J lost 2, with 13 bases in between.

The CDR3 loop is CASSLASGTAYEQYF. CDR3 nucleotides: TGTGCCAGCAGCTTAGCTTCCGGGACAGCCTACGAGCAGTACTTC. This sequence joins TRBV7-6 and TRBJ2-7, with 7 nucleotides matching TRBD1. The CDR3 is 15 amino acids. The germline V gene has CDR1 SGHVS and CDR2 FNYEAQ. J lost 2 bases, V lost 0 bases, and 4 bases had no gene match.